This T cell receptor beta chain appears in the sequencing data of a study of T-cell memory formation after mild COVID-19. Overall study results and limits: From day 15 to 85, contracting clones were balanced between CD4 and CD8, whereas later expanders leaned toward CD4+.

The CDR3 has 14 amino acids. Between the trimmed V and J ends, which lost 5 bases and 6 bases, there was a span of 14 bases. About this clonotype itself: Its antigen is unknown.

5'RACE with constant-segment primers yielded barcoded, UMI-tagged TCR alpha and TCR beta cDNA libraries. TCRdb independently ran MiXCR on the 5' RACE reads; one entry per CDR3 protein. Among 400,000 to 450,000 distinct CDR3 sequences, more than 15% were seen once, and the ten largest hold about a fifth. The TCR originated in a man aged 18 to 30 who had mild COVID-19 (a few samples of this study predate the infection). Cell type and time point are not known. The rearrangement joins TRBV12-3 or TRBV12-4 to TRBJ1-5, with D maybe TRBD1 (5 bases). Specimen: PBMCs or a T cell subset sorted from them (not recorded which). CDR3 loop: CASSRQWTSQPQHF. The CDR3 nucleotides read TGTGCCAGCAGTCGACAGTGGACCAGTCAGCCCCAGCATTTT.